These 29 T cell receptor beta chains were all obtained from the same sample, sequenced in a study of T-cell reconstitution after alpha-beta-depleted transplantation in children. A TCRbeta library incorporating unique molecular identifiers was prepared. TCRdb reprocessed the PCR reads via MiXCR and lists one record per CDR3 protein. Among 480,000 or so distinct CDR3 sequences listed, about 10% were seen once. The source material was PBMCs, sampled before TCRalphabeta/CD19-depleted stem cell transplant. The receptors were gathered from a child aged 2-15 years with inherited bone marrow failure, due to receive a stem cell transplant.

This clonotype was detected only a few times. The chain recombines TRBV12-3 or TRBV12-4 with TRBJ1-2; 8 positions agree with TRBD1. The CDR3 length is 15 residues. The J segment lost 4 bases and the V segment lost 5 bases, leaving 9 bases of the junction unmatched. DNA for the CDR3: TGTGCCAGCAGTCCAAGGACAGGGCTGGGCTATGGCTACACCTTC. Its protein is CASSPRTGLGYGYTF.

This clonotype occurred a few times. The genes are TRBV7-9 and TRBJ2-7; 7 nucleotides agree with TRBD1. V lost 0 bases and J lost 8; bases outside the gene matches: 4. Per germline, CDR1 SEHNR and CDR2 FQNEAQ (reference sequence). The CDR3 is 13 residues long. CDR3 protein: CASSLAGQYQQYF. CDR3 DNA: TGTGCCAGCAGCTTAGCGGGACAGTACCAGCAGTACTTC.

The table lists this clonotype with a few counts. The chain links TRBV27 to TRBJ1-5; tentatively, D is TRBD1 (6 bases). This CDR3 has 16 residues. CDR1 MNHEY and CDR2 SMNVEV come from the germline V gene (reference sequence). The V end lost 7 bases, the J end lost 0 bases, and 16 bases lay between the germline ends. CDR3 bases: TGTGCCAGCATGCACGGGGGCGCATATAGCAATCAGCCCCAGCATTTT. Its protein product is CASMHGGAYSNQPQHF.

Details on this clonotype: A read error is possible here, since a much larger clone lies one base away. The rearrangement uses TRBV29-1 and TRBJ2-5; the D gene is possibly TRBD2 (5 bases). Germline V lookup: CDR1 SQVTM, CDR2 ANQGSEA. V lost 3 bases to trimming and J lost 4 bases, with 15 bases between them. CDR3 length: 14 amino acids. The chain's CDR3 is CSVEGDKAPETQYF. DNA of the CDR3: TGCAGCGTTGAGGGAGACAAGGCACCAGAGACCCAGTACTTC.

This clonotype was seen at least ten times. The V call is TRBV28, the J call TRBJ2-5; unclear D gene. Germline V gene sequence: CDR1 MDHEN, CDR2 SYDVKM. The germline V and J ends were trimmed by 2 bases and 7 bases, with 5 bases remaining between them. This CDR3 is 11 amino acids long. CDR3 in amino acids: CASSLERTQYF. In DNA form, the CDR3 reads TGTGCCAGCAGTTTAGAGAGGACCCAGTACTTC. Filled out from reference TRBV28 and TRBJ2-5, the complete variable domain reads DVKVTQSSRYLVKRTGEKVFLECVQDMDHENMFWYRQDPGLGLRLIYFSYDVKMKEKGDIPEGYSVSREKKERFSLILESASTNQTSMYLCASSLERTQYFGPGTRLLVL.

This clonotype was seen ten or more times. This sequence joins TRBV4-3 and TRBJ2-3; 10 nucleotides agree with TRBD2. The junction had 17 bases not matched to a gene; V was cut back by 2 bases and J by 6 bases. Germline CDR1 reads LGHNA; CDR2 reads YSLEER. This CDR3 comprises 19 residues. The DNA of the CDR3 is TGCGCCAGCAGCCAAAGCCAGGCGGGGACTAGCGAACCCTGGGATACGCAGTATTTT. Amino acids: CASSQSQAGTSEPWDTQYF.

This clonotype was picked up many times. This rearrangement joins TRBV28 to TRBJ1-6; a weak D match, TRBD1 (6 bases). The germline V and J ends were trimmed by 4 bases and 6 bases, with 16 bases remaining between them. The V gene's germline CDR1 is MDHEN and CDR2 SYDVKM. There are 16 residues in the CDR3. CDR3 protein: CASSSPAGQVNSPLHF. The CDR3 bases are TGTGCCAGCAGTTCGCCAGCGGGACAAGTTAATTCACCCCTCCACTTT. The full variable domain, completed using reference TRBV28 and TRBJ1-6, is DVKVTQSSRYLVKRTGEKVFLECVQDMDHENMFWYRQDPGLGLRLIYFSYDVKMKEKGDIPEGYSVSREKKERFSLILESASTNQTSMYLCASSSPAGQVNSPLHFGNGTRLTVT.

With respect to this clonotype: This may be a read error: a much more frequent sequence differs by one nucleotide. The rearrangement joins TRBV29-1 to TRBJ1-2; TRBD1 matches 9 bases. The CDR3 is 15 amino acids. Germline V gene sequence: CDR1 SQVTM, CDR2 ANQGSEA. The CDR3 sequence is CSVGTGDPANNGYTF. DNA for the CDR3: TGCAGCGTTGGGACAGGGGACCCAGCTAACAATGGCTACACCTTC.

This clonotype was observed a few times. CDR3 nucleotides: TGTGCCAGCAGCGCCGGGACAGGGTCGGGGAGCACAGATACGCAGTATTTT. Translation: CASSAGTGSGSTDTQYF. J is TRBJ2-3 and V is TRBV5-6, with 9 bases identical to TRBD1. CDR1 is SGHDT, CDR2 YYEEEE, per germline. The V and J ends lost 4 bases and 0 bases, in that order; junction bases with no gene match: 9. This CDR3 contains 17 residues.

The chain uses TRBV29-1 and TRBJ2-7, with 10 nucleotides matching TRBD1. V trimming: 5 bases; J trimming: 6 bases; junction bases outside the gene matches: 16. CDR1 and CDR2 (germline): SQVTM, ANQGSEA. CDR3 length equals 16 residues. This CDR3 reads CSVKSGTGATSGEQYF. The CDR3 DNA sequence: TGCAGCGTTAAGTCCGGGACAGGGGCGACCTCCGGCGAGCAGTACTTC.

The chain carries TRBV30 and TRBJ2-1, with a weak D call TRBD2 (6 bases). Germline V CDR1 and CDR2: GTSNPN, SVGIG (reference sequence). V lost 2 bases and J 6 bases, leaving 8 bases between the germline ends. The CDR3 contains 12 residues. CDR3 coding DNA: TGTGCCTGGAGTCTGACTAGCAATGAGCAGTTCTTC. This sequence encodes CAWSLTSNEQFF.

This clonotype was detected many times. The rearrangement uses TRBV5-1 and TRBJ2-7; tentative D call: TRBD2 (5 bases). Germline V gives CDR1 SGHRS, CDR2 YFSETQ. This CDR3 comprises 14 residues. V lost 0 bases and J 6 bases, leaving 13 bases between the germline ends. The CDR3 nucleotides are TGCGCCAGCAGCTTGGCGGCAGCGGAAGGCGAGCAGTACTTC. Translating it yields CASSLAAAEGEQYF.

This clonotype was seen many times. The CDR3 coding sequence is TGTGCCAGCAGTTACTCGATCCCACCGGACGGTCACTACGAGCAGTACTTC. Protein product: CASSYSIPPDGHYEQYF. This chain connects TRBV6-2 or TRBV6-3 to TRBJ2-7; D unresolved. This CDR3 spans 17 amino acids. The germline V and J ends were trimmed by 0 bases and 3 bases, with 18 bases remaining between them. Germline V CDR1 and CDR2: MNHEY, SVGEGT.

This clonotype was detected a few times. The chain is built from TRBV7-8 and TRBJ2-3; D unresolved. CDR1 and CDR2 from the germline V gene are SGHVS and FQNEAQ. The CDR3 totals 17 residues. V was trimmed by 0 bases and J by 0 bases, leaving 13 bases between them. The CDR3 reads CASSLASPFPSTDTQYF. As DNA, the CDR3 is TGTGCCAGCAGCTTAGCGAGTCCTTTCCCTAGCACAGATACGCAGTATTTT. Full variable domain (rest looked up from reference TRBV7-8 and TRBJ2-3): GAGVSQSPRYKVAKRGQDVALRCDPISGHVSLFWYQQALGQGPEFLTYFQNEAQLDKSGLPSDRFFAERPEGSVSTLKIQRTQQEDSAVYLCASSLASPFPSTDTQYFGPGTRLTVL.

This clonotype was detected ten times or more. J is TRBJ2-1 and V is TRBV12-3 or TRBV12-4; D is perhaps TRBD1 (5 bases). Trimming took off 6 bases at V and 7 bases at J, with 10 bases between the two ends. CDR3 size: 12 residues. CDR3 nucleotide sequence: TGTGCCAGCAGAGGAAGGGGTAATGAGCAGTTCTTC. Encoded protein: CASRGRGNEQFF.

This clonotype has ten or more counts. The chain recombines TRBV29-1 with TRBJ2-2; a weak D match, TRBD2 (6 bases). V was shortened by 1 base and J by 7 bases, with 10 bases between the two germline ends. The length of the CDR3 is 13 residues. Germline assignment: CDR1 SQVTM and CDR2 ANQGSEA. The CDR3 protein is CSVEAGVVGELFF. CDR3 sequence (DNA): TGCAGCGTTGAAGCGGGAGTTGTCGGGGAGCTGTTTTTT.

This clonotype was seen many times. The genes are TRBV3-1 and TRBJ1-1; D is undetermined. V lost 7 bases and J lost 1, with 13 bases in between. The CDR3 sequence is 14 residues long. CDR1 is LGHDT and CDR2 is YNNKEL in the germline V gene (reference sequence). The chain's CDR3 is CASIPSDSNTEAFF. CDR3 bases: TGTGCCAGCATCCCTTCAGATTCGAACACTGAAGCTTTCTTT. Complete variable domain (other parts from reference TRBV3-1 and TRBJ1-1): DTAVSQTPKYLVTQMGNDKSIKCEQNLGHDTMYWYKQDSKKFLKIMFSYNNKELIINETVPNRFSPKSPDKAHLNLHINSLELGDSAVYFCASIPSDSNTEAFFGQGTRLTVV.

A few counts support this clonotype. This chain's CDR3 is CASKRQPGNTIYF. The CDR3 DNA reads as TGTGCCAGCAAAAGACAACCTGGAAACACCATATATTTT. The rearrangement links TRBV7-9 to TRBJ1-3; no firm D call. V lost 7 bases and J lost 2, with 9 bases in between. This CDR3 comprises 13 residues. Germline loops: CDR1 SEHNR, CDR2 FQNEAQ (reference sequence).

This clonotype was observed at least ten times. The V call is TRBV11-2, the J call TRBJ2-1; D remains unclear. The CDR3 spans 14 residues. Germline V gives CDR1 SGHAT, CDR2 FQNNGV. V was cut by 1 base and J by 5 bases, with 9 bases left in between. CDR3 sequence reads: CASSLVHSHNEQFF. CDR3 nucleotide sequence: TGTGCCAGCAGCTTAGTTCATAGTCACAATGAGCAGTTCTTC.

This clonotype was seen many times. The chain has TRBV7-9 and TRBJ1-6, with unresolved D. CDR1 SEHNR and CDR2 FQNEAQ come from the germline V gene (reference sequence). V lost 5 bases and J 8 bases, leaving 7 bases between the germline ends. CDR3 length: 12 residues. Here the CDR3 reads CASSQADSPLHF. In nucleotides, the CDR3 is TGTGCCAGCAGCCAAGCGGATTCACCCCTCCACTTT.

The chain has TRBV20-1 and TRBJ2-7; unclear D gene. The V end lost 3 bases, the J end lost 4 bases, and 13 bases lay between the germline ends. This CDR3 has 13 residues. The germline V gene encodes CDR1 DFQATT and CDR2 SNEGSKA (reference sequence). In DNA, the CDR3 is TGCAGTGCTAGTCCCACGGCGGAGTACGAGCAGTACTTC. This gives the protein CSASPTAEYEQYF.

The chain employs TRBV5-1 and TRBJ2-7, with TRBD2 matching over 8 bases. CDR1 is SGHRS and CDR2 is YFSETQ in the germline V gene. The CDR3 extends over 16 amino acids. Trimming at V came to 0 bases and at J to 6 bases, leaving 11 bases not matched to a gene. The CDR3 bases are TGCGCCAGCAGCTTGGTTCCGGGAGGGCGGGTTAGCGAGCAGTACTTC. Amino acids: CASSLVPGGRVSEQYF.

This clonotype was counted between two and nine times. V is TRBV5-1 and J is TRBJ2-3, with 7 bases matching TRBD1. This CDR3 has 15 amino acids. Germline V gene sequence: CDR1 SGHRS, CDR2 YFSETQ. The CDR3 region is CSRPWDSKTTDTQYF. The CDR3 DNA follows: TGCTCGCGCCCCTGGGACAGTAAGACCACAGATACGCAGTATTTT.

The chain has TRBV20-1 and TRBJ2-1; 9 bases align to TRBD2. Per the germline V gene, CDR1 is DFQATT and CDR2 is SNEGSKA (reference sequence). The CDR3 consists of 16 residues. Germline trimming cut 0 bases from V and 2 bases from J; bases unmatched to any gene: 5. The chain's CDR3 is CSARDLRGRAYNEQFF. The CDR3 bases are TGCAGTGCTAGAGATTTACGCGGGAGGGCCTACAATGAGCAGTTCTTC.

This clonotype was seen at least ten times. The CDR3 sequence is CSARGDRDNQPQHF. CDR3 DNA sequence: TGCAGTGCTAGAGGGGACAGGGACAATCAGCCCCAGCATTTT. The rearrangement links TRBV20-1 to TRBJ1-5, with 9 bases identical to TRBD1. This CDR3 is built from 14 residues. J was trimmed by 3 bases and V by 1 base; bases with no gene match: 1. The germline gives CDR1 DFQATT, CDR2 SNEGSKA (reference sequence).

This clonotype was recorded many times. This rearrangement joins TRBV4-1 to TRBJ2-1, with D perhaps matching TRBD2 (6 bases). The germline V and J ends were trimmed by 2 bases and 0 bases, with 8 bases remaining between them. There are 15 residues in the CDR3. Germline assignment: CDR1 MGHRA and CDR2 YSYEKL. CDR3 DNA: TGCGCCAGCAGCCAATTTAGCGGCTCCTACAATGAGCAGTTCTTC. Protein: CASSQFSGSYNEQFF.

In its sample, this clonotype was seen many times. The chain recombines TRBV24-1 with TRBJ2-5; TRBD1 aligns across 7 bases. CDR1 and CDR2 from the germline V gene are KGHDR and SFDVKD. With V trimmed by 6 bases and J by 4 bases, 1 base remained unmatched. The CDR3 consists of 12 residues. The chain's CDR3 is CATSSGGETQYF. CDR3 DNA sequence: TGTGCCACCAGTTCAGGGGGAGAGACCCAGTACTTC.

This clonotype was seen repeatedly, ten times or more. The rearrangement joins TRBV29-1 to TRBJ2-5; D gene ambiguous. CDR3 length: 10 residues. Germline CDR1 reads SQVTM; CDR2 reads ANQGSEA. Trimming cost V 4 bases and J 9 bases, with 9 bases left between them. As DNA, the CDR3 is TGCAGCGTTGGGACCCCCTCCCAGTACTTC. It yields the protein CSVGTPSQYF.

On this clonotype: A much larger clonotype is one base distant, so this may be a read error. The gene calls are TRBV20-1 and TRBJ2-3; no firm D call. Germline loops: CDR1 DFQATT, CDR2 SNEGSKA (reference sequence). The CDR3 spans 14 residues. CDR3 coding DNA: TGCAGTGCGGATGCGACTGCCGACACAGATTCGCAGTATTTT. Its protein product is CSADATADTDSQYF.